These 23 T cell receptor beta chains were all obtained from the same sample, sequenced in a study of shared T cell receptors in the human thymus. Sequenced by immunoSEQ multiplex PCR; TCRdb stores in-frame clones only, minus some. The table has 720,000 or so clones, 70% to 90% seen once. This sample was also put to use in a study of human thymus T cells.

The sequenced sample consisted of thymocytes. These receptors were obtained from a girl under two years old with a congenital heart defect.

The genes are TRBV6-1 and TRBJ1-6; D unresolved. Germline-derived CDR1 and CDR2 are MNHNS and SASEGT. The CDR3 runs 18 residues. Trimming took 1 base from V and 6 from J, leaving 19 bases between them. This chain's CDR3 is CASSEEKGGEDINSPLHF. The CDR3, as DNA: TGTGCCAGCAGTGAAGAAAAAGGAGGTGAAGACATTAATTCACCCCTCCACTTT.

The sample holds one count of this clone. The chain's CDR3 is CASTTSGGVYEQYF. In DNA form, the CDR3 reads TGCGCCAGCACAACTAGCGGGGGGGTATACGAGCAGTACTTC. The chain carries TRBV10-2 and TRBJ2-7; 13 bases map to TRBD2. The CDR3 consists of 14 residues. With 7 bases clipped from V and 4 bases from J, the junction kept 4 bases outside the gene matches. Germline V gives CDR1 WSHSY, CDR2 SAAADI.

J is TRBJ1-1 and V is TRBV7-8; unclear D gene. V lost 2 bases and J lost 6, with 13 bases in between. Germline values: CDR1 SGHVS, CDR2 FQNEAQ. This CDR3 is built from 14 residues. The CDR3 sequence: CASSLFGELAEAFF. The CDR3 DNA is TGTGCCAGCAGCTTATTCGGGGAATTGGCTGAAGCTTTCTTT. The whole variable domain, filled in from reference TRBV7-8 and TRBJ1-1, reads GAGVSQSPRYKVAKRGQDVALRCDPISGHVSLFWYQQALGQGPEFLTYFQNEAQLDKSGLPSDRFFAERPEGSVSTLKIQRTQQEDSAVYLCASSLFGELAEAFFGQGTRLTVV.

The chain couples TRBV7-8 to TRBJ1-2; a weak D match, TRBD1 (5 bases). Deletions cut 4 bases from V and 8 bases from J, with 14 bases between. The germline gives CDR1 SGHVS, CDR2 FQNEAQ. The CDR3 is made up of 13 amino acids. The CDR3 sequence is CASSYSFGGGYTF. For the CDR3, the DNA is TGTGCCAGCAGCTACTCGTTCGGGGGGGGCTACACCTTC.

The CDR3 coding sequence is TGTGCCAGCAGCACACGGACAGGAAATCGGGATGGCTACACCTTC. The encoded protein is CASSTRTGNRDGYTF. The chain links TRBV7-2 to TRBJ1-2; 7 nucleotides agree with TRBD1. The CDR3 runs to 15 residues. The junction had 12 bases not matched to a gene; V was cut back by 5 bases and J by 6 bases. Looked up from germline, CDR1 is SGHTA and CDR2 is FQGNSA.

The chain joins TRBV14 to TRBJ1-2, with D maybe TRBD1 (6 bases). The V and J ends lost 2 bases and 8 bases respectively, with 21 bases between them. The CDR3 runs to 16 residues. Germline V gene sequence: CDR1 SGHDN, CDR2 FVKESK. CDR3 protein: CASSQTVWPGHGGYTF. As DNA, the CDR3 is TGTGCCAGCAGCCAAACAGTCTGGCCGGGACATGGGGGCTACACCTTC.

CDR3 nucleotides: TGTGCCAGCTCACCTCGTCATCATATGGGACAGAGGAACCTAAAAGCTTTCTTT. Protein sequence: CASSPRHHMGQRNLKAFF. V is TRBV18 and J is TRBJ1-1, with 7 nucleotides matching TRBD1. This CDR3 is 18 amino acids long. The trim removed 3 bases at V and 9 bases at J, leaving 22 bases unmatched. The germline gives CDR1 KGHSH, CDR2 LQKENI.

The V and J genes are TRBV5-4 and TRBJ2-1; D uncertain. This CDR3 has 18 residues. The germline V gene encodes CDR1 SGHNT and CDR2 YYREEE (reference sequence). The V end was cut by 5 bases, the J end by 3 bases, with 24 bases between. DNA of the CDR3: TGTGCCAGCAGTCGACTCGACTCAACCCCAATCAACTACAATGAGCAGTTCTTC. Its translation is CASSRLDSTPINYNEQFF.

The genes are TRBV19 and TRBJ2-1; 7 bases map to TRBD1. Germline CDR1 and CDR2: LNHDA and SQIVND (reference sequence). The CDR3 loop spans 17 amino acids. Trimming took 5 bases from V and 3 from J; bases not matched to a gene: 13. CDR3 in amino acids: CASSLTGVWDNYNEQFF. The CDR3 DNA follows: TGTGCCAGTAGTCTCACAGGGGTGTGGGACAACTACAATGAGCAGTTCTTC.

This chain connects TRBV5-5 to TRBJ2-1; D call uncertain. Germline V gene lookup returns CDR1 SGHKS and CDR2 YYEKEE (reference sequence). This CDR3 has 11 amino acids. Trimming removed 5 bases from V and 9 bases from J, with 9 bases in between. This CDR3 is CASSTNGEQFF. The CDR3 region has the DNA TGTGCCAGCAGTACTAACGGTGAGCAGTTCTTC.

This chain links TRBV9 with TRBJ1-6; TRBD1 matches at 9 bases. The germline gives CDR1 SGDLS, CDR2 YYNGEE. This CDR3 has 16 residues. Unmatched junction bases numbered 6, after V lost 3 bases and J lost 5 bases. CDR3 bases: TGTGCCAGCAGCGCCTCCGGGACAGGGCATAATTCACCCCTCCACTTT. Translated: CASSASGTGHNSPLHF.

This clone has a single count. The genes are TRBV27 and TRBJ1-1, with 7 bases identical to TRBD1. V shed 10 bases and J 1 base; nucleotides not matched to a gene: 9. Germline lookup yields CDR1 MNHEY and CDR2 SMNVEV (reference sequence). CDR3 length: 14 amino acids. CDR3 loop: CATKTGSGNTEAFF. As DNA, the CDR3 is TGTGCCACCAAGACAGGGAGCGGGAACACTGAAGCTTTCTTT.

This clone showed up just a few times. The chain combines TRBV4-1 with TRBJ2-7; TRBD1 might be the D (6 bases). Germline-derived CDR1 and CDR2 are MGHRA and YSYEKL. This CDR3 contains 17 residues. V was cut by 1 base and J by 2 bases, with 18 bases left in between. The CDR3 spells CASSQVLEWGQPYEQYF. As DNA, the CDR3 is TGCGCCAGCAGCCAAGTACTGGAGTGGGGGCAACCCTACGAGCAGTACTTC.

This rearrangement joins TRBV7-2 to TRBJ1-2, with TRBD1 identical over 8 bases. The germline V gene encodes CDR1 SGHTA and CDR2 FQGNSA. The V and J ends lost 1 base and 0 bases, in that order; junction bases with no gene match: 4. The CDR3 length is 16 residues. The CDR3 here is CASSLVGTGANYGYTF. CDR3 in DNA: TGTGCCAGCAGCTTAGTTGGGACAGGAGCTAACTATGGCTACACCTTC.

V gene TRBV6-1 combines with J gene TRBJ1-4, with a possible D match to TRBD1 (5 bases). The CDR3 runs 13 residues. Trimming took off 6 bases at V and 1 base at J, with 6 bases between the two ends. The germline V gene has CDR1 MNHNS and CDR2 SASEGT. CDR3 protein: CASRTETNEKLFF. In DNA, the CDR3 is TGTGCCAGCAGGACAGAAACTAATGAAAAACTGTTTTTT.

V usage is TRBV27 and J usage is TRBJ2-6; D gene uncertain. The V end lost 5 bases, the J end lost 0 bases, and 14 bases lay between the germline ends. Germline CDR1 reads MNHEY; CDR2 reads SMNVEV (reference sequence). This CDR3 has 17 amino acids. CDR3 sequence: CASSRRRTISGANVLTF. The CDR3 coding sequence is TGTGCCAGCAGTCGAAGAAGAACAATCTCTGGGGCCAACGTCCTGACTTTC. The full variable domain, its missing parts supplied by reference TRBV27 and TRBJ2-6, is EAQVTQNPRYLITVTGKKLTVTCSQNMNHEYMSWYRQDPGLGLRQIYYSMNVEVTDKGDVPEGYKVSRKEKRNFPLILESPSPNQTSLYFCASSRRRTISGANVLTFGAGSRLTVL.

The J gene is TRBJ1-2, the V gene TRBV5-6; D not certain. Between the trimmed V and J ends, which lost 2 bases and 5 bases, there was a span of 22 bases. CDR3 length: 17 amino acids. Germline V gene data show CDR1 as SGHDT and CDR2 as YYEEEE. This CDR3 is CASSFEGLDTLLYGYTF. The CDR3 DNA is TGTGCCAGCAGCTTTGAGGGTCTCGACACTCTACTTTATGGCTACACCTTC.

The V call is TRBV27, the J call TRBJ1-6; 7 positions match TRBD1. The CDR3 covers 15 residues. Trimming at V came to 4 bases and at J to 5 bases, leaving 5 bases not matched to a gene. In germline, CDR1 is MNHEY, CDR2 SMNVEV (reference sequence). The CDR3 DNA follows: TGTGCCAGCAGTTCGTTGGGACAGAATAATTCACCCCTCCACTTT. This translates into CASSSLGQNNSPLHF.

The CDR3, as DNA: TGTGCCAGCAGCTTCTCCTGGAATGGGGGGAGGGTCACTGAAGCTTTCTTT. Translating it yields CASSFSWNGGRVTEAFF. V and J are TRBV7-2 and TRBJ1-1, with D possibly being TRBD1 (5 bases). Trimming cost V 3 bases and J 4 bases, with 21 bases left between them. The CDR3 runs to 17 residues. Per the germline V gene, CDR1 is SGHTA and CDR2 is FQGNSA.

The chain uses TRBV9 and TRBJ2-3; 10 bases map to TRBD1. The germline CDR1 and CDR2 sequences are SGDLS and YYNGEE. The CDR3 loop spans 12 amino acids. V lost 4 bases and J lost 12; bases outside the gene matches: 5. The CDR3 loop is CASSPRDRGQYF. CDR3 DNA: TGTGCCAGCAGCCCCCGGGACAGGGGCCAGTATTTT.

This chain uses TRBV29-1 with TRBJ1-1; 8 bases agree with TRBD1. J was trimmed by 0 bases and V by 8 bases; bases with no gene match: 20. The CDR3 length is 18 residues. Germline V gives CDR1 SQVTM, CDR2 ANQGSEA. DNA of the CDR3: TGCAGCCCGAACCCCCTCACCGACAGGGGCGCGATGAACACTGAAGCTTTCTTT. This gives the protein CSPNPLTDRGAMNTEAFF.

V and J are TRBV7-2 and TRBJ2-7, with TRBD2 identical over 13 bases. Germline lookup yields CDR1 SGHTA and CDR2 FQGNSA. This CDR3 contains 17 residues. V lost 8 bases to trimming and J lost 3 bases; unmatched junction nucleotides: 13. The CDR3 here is CASGQLAGGFADYEQYF. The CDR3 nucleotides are TGTGCCAGCGGTCAACTAGCGGGGGGGTTTGCCGACTACGAGCAGTACTTC.

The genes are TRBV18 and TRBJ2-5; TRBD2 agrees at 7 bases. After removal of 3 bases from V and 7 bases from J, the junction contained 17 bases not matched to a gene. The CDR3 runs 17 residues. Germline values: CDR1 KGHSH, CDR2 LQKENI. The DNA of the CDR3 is TGTGCCAGCTCACCCCCCGGTGCGGGGAGGGTTTACGGGACCCAGTACTTC. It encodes CASSPPGAGRVYGTQYF. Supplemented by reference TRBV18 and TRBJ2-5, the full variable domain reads NAGVMQNPRHLVRRRGQEARLRCSPMKGHSHVYWYRQLPEEGLKFMVYLQKENIIDESGMPKERFSAEFPKEGPSILRIQQVVRGDSAAYFCASSPPGAGRVYGTQYFGPGTRLLVL.